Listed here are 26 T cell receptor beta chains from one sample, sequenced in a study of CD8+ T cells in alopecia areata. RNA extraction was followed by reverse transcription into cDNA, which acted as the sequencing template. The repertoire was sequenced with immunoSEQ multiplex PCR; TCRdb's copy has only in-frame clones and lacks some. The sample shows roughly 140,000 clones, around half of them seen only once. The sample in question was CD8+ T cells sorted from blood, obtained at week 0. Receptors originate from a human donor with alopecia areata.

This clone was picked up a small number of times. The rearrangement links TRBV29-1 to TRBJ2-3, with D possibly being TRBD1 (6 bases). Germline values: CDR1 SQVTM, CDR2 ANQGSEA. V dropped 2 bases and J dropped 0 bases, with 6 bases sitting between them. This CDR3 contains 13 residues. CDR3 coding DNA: TGCAGCGTTGAAACAGGGAGCACAGATACGCAGTATTTT. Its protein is CSVETGSTDTQYF.

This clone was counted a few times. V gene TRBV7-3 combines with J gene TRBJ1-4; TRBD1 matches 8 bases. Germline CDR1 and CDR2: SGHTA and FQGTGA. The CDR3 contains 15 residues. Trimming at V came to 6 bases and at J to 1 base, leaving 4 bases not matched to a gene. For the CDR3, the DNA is TGTGCCAGCAGGGAAACAGGGGGAACTAATGAAAAACTGTTTTTT. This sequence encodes CASRETGGTNEKLFF.

CDR3 loop: CSVEPWTANYGYTF. For the CDR3, the DNA is TGCAGCGTGGAACCGTGGACAGCAAACTATGGCTACACCTTC. V and J are TRBV29-1 and TRBJ1-2; D might be TRBD1 (6 bases). The V gene lost 6 bases and the J gene lost 2 bases, with 16 bases spanning the gap. Germline lookup yields CDR1 SQVTM and CDR2 ANQGSEA. The CDR3 is 14 amino acids.

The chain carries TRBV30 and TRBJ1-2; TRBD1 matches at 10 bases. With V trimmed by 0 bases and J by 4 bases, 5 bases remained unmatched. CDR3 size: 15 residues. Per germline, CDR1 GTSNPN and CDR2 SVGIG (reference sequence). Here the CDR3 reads CAWSVGTGASYGYTF. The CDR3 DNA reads TGTGCCTGGAGTGTAGGGACAGGGGCTTCCTATGGCTACACCTTC.

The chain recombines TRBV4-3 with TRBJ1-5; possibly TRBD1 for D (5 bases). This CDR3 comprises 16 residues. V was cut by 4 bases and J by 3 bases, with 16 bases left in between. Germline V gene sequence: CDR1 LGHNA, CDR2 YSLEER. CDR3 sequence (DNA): TGCGCCAGCAGCCCCGGGCTTGAGGGGATCAATCAGCCCCAGCATTTT. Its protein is CASSPGLEGINQPQHF.

This CDR3 is CAWSWGDANTEAFF. CDR3 nucleotide sequence: TGTGCCTGGTCCTGGGGAGATGCGAACACTGAAGCTTTCTTT. V gene TRBV30 combines with J gene TRBJ1-1; D ambiguous. Germline V lookup: CDR1 GTSNPN, CDR2 SVGIG (reference sequence). The CDR3 contains 14 residues. V was cut by 5 bases and J by 1 base, with 14 bases left in between.

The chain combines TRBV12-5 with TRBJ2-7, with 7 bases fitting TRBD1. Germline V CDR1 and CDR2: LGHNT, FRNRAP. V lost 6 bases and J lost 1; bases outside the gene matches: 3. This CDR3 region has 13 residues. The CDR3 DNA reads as TGTGCTAGTGGCCCGACAGGGTCCTACGAGCAGTACTTC. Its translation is CASGPTGSYEQYF. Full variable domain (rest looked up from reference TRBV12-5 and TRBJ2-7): DARVTQTPRHKVTEMGQEVTMRCQPILGHNTVFWYRQTMMQGLELLAYFRNRAPLDDSGMPKDRFSAEMPDATLATLKIQPSEPRDSAVYFCASGPTGSYEQYFGPGTRLTVT.

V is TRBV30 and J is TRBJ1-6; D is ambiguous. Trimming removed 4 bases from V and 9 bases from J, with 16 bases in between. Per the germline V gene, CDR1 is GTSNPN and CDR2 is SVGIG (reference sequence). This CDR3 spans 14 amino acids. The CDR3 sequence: CAWTKGSRSSPLHF. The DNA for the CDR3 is TGTGCCTGGACTAAGGGCAGCAGAAGTTCACCCCTCCACTTT.

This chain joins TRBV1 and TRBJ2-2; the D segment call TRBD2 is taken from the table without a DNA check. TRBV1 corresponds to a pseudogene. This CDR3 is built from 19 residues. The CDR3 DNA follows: TGCACCAGCAGCCAAGACGCTAGCGGGGGGGCATATGGCACCGGGGAGCTGTTTTTT. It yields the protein CTSSQDASGGAYGTGELFF.

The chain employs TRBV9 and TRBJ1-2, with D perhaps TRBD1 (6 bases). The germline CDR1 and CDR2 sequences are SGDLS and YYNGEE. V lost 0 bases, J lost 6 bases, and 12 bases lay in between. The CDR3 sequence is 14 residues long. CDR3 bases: TGTGCCAGCAGCGTAGGGACAGAAAGGAATGGCTACACCTTC. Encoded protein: CASSVGTERNGYTF.

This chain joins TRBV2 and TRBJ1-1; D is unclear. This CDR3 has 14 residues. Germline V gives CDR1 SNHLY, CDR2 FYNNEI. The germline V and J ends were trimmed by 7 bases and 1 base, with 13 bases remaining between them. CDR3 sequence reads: CASNPGLWNTEAFF. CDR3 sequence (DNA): TGTGCCAGCAACCCGGGATTGTGGAACACTGAAGCTTTCTTT.

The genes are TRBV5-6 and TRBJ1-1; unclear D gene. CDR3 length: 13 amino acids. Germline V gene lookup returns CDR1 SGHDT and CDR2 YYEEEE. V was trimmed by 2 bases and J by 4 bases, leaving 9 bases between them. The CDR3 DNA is TGTGCCAGCAGCTTCTCAGGTCTCACTGAAGCTTTCTTT. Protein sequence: CASSFSGLTEAFF.

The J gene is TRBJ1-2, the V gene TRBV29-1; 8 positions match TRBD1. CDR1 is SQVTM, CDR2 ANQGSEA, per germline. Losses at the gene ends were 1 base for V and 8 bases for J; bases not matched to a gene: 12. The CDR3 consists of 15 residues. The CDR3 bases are TGCAGCGTTGAAGGGGGCATCTCGACAGGGGAGGGCTACACCTTC. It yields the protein CSVEGGISTGEGYTF.

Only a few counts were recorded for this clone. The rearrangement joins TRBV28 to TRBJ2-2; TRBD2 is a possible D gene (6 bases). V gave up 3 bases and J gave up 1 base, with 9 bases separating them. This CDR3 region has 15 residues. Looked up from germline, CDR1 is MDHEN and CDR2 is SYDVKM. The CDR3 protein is CASSFAGRNTGELFF. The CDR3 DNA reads TGTGCCAGCAGTTTCGCGGGGAGGAACACCGGGGAGCTGTTTTTT.

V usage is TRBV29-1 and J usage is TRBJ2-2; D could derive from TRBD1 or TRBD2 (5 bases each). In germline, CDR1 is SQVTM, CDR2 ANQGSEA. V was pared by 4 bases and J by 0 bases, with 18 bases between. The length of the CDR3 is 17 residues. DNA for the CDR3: TGCAGCGTTGCGGTTTTCCCGGGACGGGCGAACACCGGGGAGCTGTTTTTT. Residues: CSVAVFPGRANTGELFF.

CDR3 sequence (DNA): TGTGCCAGCAGCTTAGCCCCAGGGACCGTTTGGAAGACCCAGTACTTC. This codes for CASSLAPGTVWKTQYF. The gene calls are TRBV7-8 and TRBJ2-5, with D perhaps matching TRBD1 or TRBD2 (5 bases each). This CDR3 is built from 16 residues. CDR1 and CDR2 (germline): SGHVS, FQNEAQ. The V end was cut by 0 bases, the J end by 6 bases, with 17 bases between.

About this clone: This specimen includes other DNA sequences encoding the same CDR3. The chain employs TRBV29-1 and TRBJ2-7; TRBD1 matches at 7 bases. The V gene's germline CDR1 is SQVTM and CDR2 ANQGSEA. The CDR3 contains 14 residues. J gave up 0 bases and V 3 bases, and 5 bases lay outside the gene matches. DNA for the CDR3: TGCAGCGTTGACGTACAGGGGAGCTCCTACGAGCAGTACTTC. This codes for CSVDVQGSSYEQYF.

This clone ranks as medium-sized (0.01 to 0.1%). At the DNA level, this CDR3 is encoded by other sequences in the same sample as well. The CDR3 bases are TGTGCCAGCAGCCCCGGGACCCACAATGAGCAGTTCTTC. This translates into CASSPGTHNEQFF. The J gene is TRBJ2-1, the V gene TRBV14; TRBD1 or TRBD2 may be the D gene (5 bases each). The CDR3 contains 13 residues. Germline V lookup: CDR1 SGHDN, CDR2 FVKESK. Trimming pared 4 bases from V and 5 bases from J, leaving 9 bases between.

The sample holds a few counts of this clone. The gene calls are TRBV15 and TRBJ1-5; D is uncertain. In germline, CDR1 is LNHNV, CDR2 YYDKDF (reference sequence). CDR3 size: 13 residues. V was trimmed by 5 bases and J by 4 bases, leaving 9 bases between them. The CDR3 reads CATSHKRNQPQHF. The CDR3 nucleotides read TGTGCCACCAGCCATAAAAGGAATCAGCCCCAGCATTTT.

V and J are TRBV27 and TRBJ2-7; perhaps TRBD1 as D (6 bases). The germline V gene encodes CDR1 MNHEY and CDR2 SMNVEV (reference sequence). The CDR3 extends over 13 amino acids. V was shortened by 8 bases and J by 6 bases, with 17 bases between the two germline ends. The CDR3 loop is CASGGREWREQYF. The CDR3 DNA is TGTGCCAGCGGGGGCAGGGAGTGGCGCGAGCAGTACTTC.

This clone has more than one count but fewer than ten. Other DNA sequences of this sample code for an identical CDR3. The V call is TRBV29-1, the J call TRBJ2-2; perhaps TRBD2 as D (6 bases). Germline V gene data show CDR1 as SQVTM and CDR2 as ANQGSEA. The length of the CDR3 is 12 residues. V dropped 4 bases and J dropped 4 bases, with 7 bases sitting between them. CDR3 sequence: CSVVGGTGELFF. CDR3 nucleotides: TGCAGCGTTGTCGGGGGCACCGGGGAGCTGTTTTTT.

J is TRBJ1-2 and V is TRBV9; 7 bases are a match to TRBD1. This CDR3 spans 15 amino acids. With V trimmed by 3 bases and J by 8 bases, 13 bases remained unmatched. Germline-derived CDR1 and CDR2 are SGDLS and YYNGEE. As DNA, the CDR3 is TGTGCCAGCAGCGGAGTATTCCAGGGGGTTTACGGCTACACCTTC. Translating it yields CASSGVFQGVYGYTF.

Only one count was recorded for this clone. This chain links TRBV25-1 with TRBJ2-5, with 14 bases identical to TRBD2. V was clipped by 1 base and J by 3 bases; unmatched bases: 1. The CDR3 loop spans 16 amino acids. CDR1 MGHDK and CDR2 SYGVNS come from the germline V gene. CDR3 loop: CASSELTSGGEETQYF. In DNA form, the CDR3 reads TGTGCCAGCAGTGAATTGACTAGCGGGGGGGAAGAGACCCAGTACTTC.

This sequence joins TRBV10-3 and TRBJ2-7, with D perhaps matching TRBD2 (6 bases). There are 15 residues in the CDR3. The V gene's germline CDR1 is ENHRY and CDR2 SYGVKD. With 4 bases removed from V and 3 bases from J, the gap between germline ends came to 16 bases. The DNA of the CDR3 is TGTGCCATCAGTGGCTCCGGTGGAGGGGACTACGAGCAGTACTTC. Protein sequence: CAISGSGGGDYEQYF.

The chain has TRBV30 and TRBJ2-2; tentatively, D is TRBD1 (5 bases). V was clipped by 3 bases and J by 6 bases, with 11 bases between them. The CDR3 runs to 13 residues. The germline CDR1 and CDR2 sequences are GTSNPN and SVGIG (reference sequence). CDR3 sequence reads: CAWSPLGPGELFF. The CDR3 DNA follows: TGTGCCTGGAGCCCCTTGGGGCCCGGGGAGCTGTTTTTT.

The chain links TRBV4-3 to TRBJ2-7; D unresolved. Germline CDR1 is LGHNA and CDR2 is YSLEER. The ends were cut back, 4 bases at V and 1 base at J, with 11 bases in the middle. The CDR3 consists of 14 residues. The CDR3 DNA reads TGCGCCAGCAGCCGGGCAAGGGATTCCTACGAGCAGTACTTC. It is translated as CASSRARDSYEQYF.